This TCR beta chain was sequenced during a study of shared clonotypes between healthy human individuals. In the study overall: Serving as donors were two women and a few men, whose ages spanned 18 to 49.

Positive CCR7 selection of CD45RO-negative cells yielded the naive CD8 cells, and terminally differentiated effector memory CD45RA+ cells were excluded. Every subset's genomic DNA went evenly onto several immunoSEQ plates. Method: immunoSEQ multiplex PCR; TCRdb's copy keeps in-frame clones and lacks some. The data hold under 1 million clones, with around 92% observed a single time. The CDR3 contains 14 residues. Trimming stripped 5 bases from V and 4 bases from J, with 13 bases between. Germline CDR1 is MNHEY and CDR2 is SMNVEV (reference sequence). This receptor was obtained from a man aged 25-45 years in good health. The source material was naive CD8+ T cells sorted from blood. J is TRBJ2-3 and V is TRBV27; D gene ambiguous. The CDR3 coding sequence is TGTGCCAGCAGTGCCCGTTCTAGGTCAGATACGCAGTATTTT. Translating it yields CASSARSRSDTQYF.